What follows is one T cell receptor beta chain and its context. Its antigen is not identified. These data originate in a study of cytomegalovirus exposure and HLA in healthy donors. Background on the study: About 85 million unique TCR sequences came from HLA-typed donors in an early release. The study, taken as a whole, reports: Productive status was seen about 87% or about 30% of the time for most TCR beta V segments in an earlier analysis. The study designated 150 or so TCR beta chains cytomegalovirus-associated.

Amplification used 60 Vbeta primers and 13 Jbeta primers. The assay was immunoSEQ multiplex PCR, and TCRdb's table has in-frame clones only and misses some. The repertoire holds some 130,000 clones, with 75% to 80% as singletons. V was clipped by 6 bases and J by 5 bases; unmatched bases: 6. This CDR3 has 13 amino acids. Germline-derived CDR1 and CDR2 are ENHRY and SYGVKD. This clonotype originated in a woman in her 30s in good health and CMV-seropositive. This rearrangement joins TRBV10-3 to TRBJ2-5, with TRBD1 identical over 7 bases. The sequenced material came from PBMCs. The chain's CDR3 is CAISAQGRETQYF. The CDR3 DNA is TGTGCCATCAGCGCACAGGGGCGGGAGACCCAGTACTTC.